This T cell receptor beta chain was captured by sequencing in a study of blood T cell repertoires in COVID-19. About the research overall: Acute and convalescent COVID-19 samples came from the United States, Italy and Spain. Sources were T cells, B-cell-depleted T cells, or PBMCs; the material itself was cDNA or gDNA.

The length of the CDR3 is 15 residues. V was cut by 3 bases and J by 0 bases, with 12 bases left in between. Germline CDR1 GTSNPN, CDR2 SVGIG (reference sequence). In the source study's methods: Amplification with reference gene primers provided the estimates of nucleated cell counts. TCRdb's copy holds only in-frame clones and misses some; the assay was immunoSEQ multiplex PCR. V and J calls and clone size are given by that table; D and trimming were obtained from the DNA. The sample consists of about 150,000 clones, approximately 80% of them appearing once. The specimen was peripheral blood. The rearrangement links TRBV30 to TRBJ2-4; perhaps TRBD1 as D (6 bases). The origin of this receptor is a man aged 60 to 75 who had recovered from COVID-19. The CDR3 coding sequence is TGTGCCTGGAGCACAGGGATTCAAGCCAAAAACATTCAGTACTTC. This encodes CAWSTGIQAKNIQYF.